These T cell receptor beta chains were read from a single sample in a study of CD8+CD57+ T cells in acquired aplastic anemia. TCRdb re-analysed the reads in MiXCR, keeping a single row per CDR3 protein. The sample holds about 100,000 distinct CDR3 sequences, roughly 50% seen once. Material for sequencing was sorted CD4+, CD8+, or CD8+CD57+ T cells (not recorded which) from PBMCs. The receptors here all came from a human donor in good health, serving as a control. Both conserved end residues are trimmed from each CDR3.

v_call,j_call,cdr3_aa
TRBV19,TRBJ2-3,ASSSGGDTDTQY
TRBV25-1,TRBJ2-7,ASSGGNRGYEQY
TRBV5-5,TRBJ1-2,ASSLDRGKGYGYT
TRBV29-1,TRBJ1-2,SVEEKGGTGYT
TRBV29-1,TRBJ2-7,SAILIGGGYEQY
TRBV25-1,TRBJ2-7,ASSAGQGFGEQY
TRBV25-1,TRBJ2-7,ASSGGGRGIPYEQY
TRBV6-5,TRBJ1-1,ASSYSLGTEAF
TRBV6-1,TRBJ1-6,ASSDRWDGGSPLH
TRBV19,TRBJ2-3,ASSIGRSGNTQY
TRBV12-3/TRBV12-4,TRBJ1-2,ASISGTATGGYT
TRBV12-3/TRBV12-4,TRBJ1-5,ASSSWDRENQPQH
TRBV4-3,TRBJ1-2,ASSQDEAQHYGYT
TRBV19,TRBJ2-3,ASRTQGGYTDTQY
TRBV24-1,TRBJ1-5,ATSDRQLPPHNQPQH
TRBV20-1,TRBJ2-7,SARDLGGPLAYEQY
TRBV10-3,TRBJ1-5,AISEAFTGASNQPQH
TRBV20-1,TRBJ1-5,SAQVPAQQPQH
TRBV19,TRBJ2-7,ASSIGTGAGEQY
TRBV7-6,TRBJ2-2,ASSLEWATYANTGELF
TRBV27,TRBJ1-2,ASSPGLSIYGYT
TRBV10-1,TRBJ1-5,ASSDPILQGGDQPQH
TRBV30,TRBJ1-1,AWSVRGGSIAF
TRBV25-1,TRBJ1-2,ASSGGGHT
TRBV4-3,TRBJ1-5,ASSPTLSNQPQH
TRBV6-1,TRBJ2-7,ASSKRPAYEQY
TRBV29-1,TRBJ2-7,SVVLVAQFEQY
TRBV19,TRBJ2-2,ASTSMRLRDTGELF
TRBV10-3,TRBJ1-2,AIQEDSANYGYT
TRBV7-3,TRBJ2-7,ASSPDKNYEQY
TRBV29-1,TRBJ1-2,SVERTDSTYGYT
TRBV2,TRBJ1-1,ASSARRGTEAF
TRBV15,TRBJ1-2,ATSRDAVGSDGYA
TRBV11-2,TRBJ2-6,ASSWGQGTGANVLT